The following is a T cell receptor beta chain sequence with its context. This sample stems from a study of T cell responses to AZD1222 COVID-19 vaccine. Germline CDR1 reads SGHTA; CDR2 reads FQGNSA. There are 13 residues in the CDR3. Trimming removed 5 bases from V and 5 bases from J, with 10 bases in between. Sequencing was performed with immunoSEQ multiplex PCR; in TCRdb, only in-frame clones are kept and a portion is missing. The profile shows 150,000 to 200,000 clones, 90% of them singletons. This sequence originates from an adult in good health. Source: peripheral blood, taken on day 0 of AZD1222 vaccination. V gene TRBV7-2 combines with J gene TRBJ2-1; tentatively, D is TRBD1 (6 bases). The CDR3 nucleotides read TGTGCCAGCAGCCCGGACAGAGACAATGAGCAGTTCTTC. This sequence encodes CASSPDRDNEQFF.